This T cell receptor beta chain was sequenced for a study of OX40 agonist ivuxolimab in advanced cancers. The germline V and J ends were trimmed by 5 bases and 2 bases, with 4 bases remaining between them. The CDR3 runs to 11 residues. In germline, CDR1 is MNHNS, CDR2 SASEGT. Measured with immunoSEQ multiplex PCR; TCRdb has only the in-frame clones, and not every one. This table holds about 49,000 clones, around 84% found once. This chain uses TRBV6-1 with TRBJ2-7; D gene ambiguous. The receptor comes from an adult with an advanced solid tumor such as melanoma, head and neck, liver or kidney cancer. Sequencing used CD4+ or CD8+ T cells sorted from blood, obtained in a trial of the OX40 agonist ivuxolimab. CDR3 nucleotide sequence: TGTGCCAGCAGTAGAACCTACGAGCAGTACGTC. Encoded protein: CASSRTYEQYV.